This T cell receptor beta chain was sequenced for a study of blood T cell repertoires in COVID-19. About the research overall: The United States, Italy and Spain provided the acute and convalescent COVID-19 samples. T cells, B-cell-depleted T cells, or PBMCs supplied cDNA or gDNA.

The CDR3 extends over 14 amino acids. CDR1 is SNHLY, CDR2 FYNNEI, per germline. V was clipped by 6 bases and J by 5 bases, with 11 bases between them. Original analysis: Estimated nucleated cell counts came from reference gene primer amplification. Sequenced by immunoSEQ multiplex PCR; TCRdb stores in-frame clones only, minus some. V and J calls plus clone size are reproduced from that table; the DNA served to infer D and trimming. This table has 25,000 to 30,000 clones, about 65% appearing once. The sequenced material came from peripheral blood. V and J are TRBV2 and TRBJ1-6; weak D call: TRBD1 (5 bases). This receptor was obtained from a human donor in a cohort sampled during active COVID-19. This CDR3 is CASSSDRDNSPLHF. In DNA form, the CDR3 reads TGTGCCAGCAGCTCTGACAGAGATAATTCACCCCTCCACTTT. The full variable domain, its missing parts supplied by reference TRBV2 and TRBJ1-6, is EPEVTQTPSHQVTQMGQEVILRCVPISNHLYFYWYRQILGQKVEFLVSFYNNEISEKSEIFDDQFSVERPDGSNFTLKIRSTKLEDSAMYFCASSSDRDNSPLHFGNGTRLTVT.